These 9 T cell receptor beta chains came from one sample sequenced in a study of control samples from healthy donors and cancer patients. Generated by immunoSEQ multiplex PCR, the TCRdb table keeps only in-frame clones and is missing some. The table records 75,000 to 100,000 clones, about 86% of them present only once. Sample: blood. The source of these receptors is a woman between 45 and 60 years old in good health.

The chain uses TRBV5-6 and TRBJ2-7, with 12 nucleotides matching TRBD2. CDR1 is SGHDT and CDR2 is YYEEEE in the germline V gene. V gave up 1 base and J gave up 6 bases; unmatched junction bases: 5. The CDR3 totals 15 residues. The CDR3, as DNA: TGTGCCAGCAGCTTGACTAGCGGGGGGTCCCTCGAGCAGTACTTC. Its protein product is CASSLTSGGSLEQYF.

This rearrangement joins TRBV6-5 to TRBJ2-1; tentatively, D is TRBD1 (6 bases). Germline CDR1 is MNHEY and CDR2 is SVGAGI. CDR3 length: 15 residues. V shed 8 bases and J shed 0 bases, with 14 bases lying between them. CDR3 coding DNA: TGTGCCAGCCTCCCCAGGGGCAGCTCCTACAATGAGCAGTTCTTC. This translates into CASLPRGSSYNEQFF.

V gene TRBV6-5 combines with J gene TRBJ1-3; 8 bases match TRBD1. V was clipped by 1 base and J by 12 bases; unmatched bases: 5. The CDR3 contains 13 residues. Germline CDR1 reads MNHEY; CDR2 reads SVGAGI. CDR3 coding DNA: TGTGCCAGCAGTTACTTAGGACAGGGAGACATATATTTT. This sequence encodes CASSYLGQGDIYF.

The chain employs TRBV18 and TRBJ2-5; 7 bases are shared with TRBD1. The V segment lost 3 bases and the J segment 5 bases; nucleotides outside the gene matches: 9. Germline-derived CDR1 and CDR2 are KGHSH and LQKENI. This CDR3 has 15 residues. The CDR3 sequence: CASSPADRASETQYF. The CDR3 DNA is TGTGCCAGCTCACCCGCCGACAGGGCGAGTGAGACCCAGTACTTC.

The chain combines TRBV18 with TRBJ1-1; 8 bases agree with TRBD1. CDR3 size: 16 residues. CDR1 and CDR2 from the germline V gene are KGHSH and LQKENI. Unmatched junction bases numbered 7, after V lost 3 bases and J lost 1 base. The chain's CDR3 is CASSPNRQGTNTEAFF. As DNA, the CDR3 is TGTGCCAGCTCACCGAACCGACAGGGGACGAACACTGAAGCTTTCTTT.

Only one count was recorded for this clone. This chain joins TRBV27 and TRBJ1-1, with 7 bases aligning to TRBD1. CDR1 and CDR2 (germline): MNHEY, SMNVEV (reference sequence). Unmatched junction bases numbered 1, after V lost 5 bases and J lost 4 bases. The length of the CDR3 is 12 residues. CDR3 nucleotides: TGTGCCAGCAGTCCAGGGGGCACTGAAGCTTTCTTT. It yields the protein CASSPGGTEAFF.

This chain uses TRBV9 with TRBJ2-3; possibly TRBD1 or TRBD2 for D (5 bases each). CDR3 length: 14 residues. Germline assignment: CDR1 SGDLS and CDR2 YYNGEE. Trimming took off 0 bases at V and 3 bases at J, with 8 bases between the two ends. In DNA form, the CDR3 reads TGTGCCAGCAGCGTAGGGGACGGAACAGATACGCAGTATTTT. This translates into CASSVGDGTDTQYF. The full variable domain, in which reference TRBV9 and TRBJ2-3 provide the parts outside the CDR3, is DSGVTQTPKHLITATGQRVTLRCSPRSGDLSVYWYQQSLDQGLQFLIQYYNGEERAKGNILERFSAQQFPDLHSELNLSSLELGDSALYFCASSVGDGTDTQYFGPGTRLTVL.

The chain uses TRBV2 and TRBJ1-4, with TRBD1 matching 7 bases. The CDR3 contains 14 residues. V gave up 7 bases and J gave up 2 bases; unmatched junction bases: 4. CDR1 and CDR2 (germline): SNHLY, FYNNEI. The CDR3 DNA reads TGTGCCAGCAATTCCAGGGGGACTAATGAAAAACTGTTTTTT. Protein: CASNSRGTNEKLFF. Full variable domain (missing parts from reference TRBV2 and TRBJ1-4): EPEVTQTPSHQVTQMGQEVILRCVPISNHLYFYWYRQILGQKVEFLVSFYNNEISEKSEIFDDQFSVERPDGSNFTLKIRSTKLEDSAMYFCASNSRGTNEKLFFGSGTQLSVL.

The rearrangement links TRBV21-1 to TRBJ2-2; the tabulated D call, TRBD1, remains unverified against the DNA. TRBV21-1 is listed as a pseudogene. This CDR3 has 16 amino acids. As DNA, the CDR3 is TGTGCCATCGCCATGCAGGGGGCTATGGACACCGGGGAGCTGTTTTTT. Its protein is CAIAMQGAMDTGELFF.